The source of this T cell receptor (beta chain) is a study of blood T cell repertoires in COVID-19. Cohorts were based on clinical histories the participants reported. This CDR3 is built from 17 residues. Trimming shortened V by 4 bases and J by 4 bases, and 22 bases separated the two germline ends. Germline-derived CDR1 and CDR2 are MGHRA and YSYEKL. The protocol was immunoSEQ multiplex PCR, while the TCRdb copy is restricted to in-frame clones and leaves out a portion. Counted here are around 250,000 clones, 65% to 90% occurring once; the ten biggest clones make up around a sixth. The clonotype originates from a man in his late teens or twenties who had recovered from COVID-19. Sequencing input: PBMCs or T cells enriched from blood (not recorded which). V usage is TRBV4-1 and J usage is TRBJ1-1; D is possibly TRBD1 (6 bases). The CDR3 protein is CASSLMGAPSAGTEAFF. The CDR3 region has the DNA TGCGCCAGCAGCCTCATGGGGGCACCCTCCGCGGGCACTGAAGCTTTCTTT.